The following is a T cell receptor beta chain sequence with its context. The antigen is not known. V dropped 5 bases and J dropped 4; count of bases not matched to a gene: 4. CDR1 and CDR2 from the germline V gene are SGHNT and YENEEA. The CDR3 totals 14 residues. Only in-frame clones appear in the TCRdb table, and some are missing; sequencing was by immunoSEQ multiplex PCR. The sample has some 70,000 clones; roughly nine tenths are singletons. The sample originates from a study of OX40 agonist ivuxolimab in advanced cancers. Study-wide findings and caveats: Low normalized clonal expansion also occurred in some nonresponding patients.

This clonotype originated in an adult with an advanced solid tumor such as melanoma, head and neck, liver or kidney cancer. The V and J genes are TRBV11-3 and TRBJ2-4; 8 nucleotides line up with TRBD2. The sequences come from CD4+ or CD8+ T cells sorted from blood, collected in a trial of the OX40 agonist ivuxolimab. The CDR3 sequence is CASSTGGGKNIQYF. The CDR3 coding sequence is TGTGCCAGCAGCACAGGCGGGGGGAAAAACATTCAGTACTTC.